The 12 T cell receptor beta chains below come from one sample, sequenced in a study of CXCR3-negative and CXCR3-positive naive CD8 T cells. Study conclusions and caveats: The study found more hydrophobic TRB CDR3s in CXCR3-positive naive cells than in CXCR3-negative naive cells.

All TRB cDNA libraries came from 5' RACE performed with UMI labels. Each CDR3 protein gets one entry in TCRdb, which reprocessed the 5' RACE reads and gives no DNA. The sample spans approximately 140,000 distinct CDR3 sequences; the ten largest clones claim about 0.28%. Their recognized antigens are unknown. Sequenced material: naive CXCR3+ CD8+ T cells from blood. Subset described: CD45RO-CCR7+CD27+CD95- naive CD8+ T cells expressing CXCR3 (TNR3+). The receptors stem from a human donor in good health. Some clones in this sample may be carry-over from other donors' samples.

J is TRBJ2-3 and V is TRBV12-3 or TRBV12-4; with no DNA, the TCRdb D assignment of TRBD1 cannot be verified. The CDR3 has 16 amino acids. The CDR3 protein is CASSLNLGQRTDTQYF.

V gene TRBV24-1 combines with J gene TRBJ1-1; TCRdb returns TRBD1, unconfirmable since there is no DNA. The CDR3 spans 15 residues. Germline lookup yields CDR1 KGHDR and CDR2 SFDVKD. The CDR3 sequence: CATSDPATGNTEAFF.

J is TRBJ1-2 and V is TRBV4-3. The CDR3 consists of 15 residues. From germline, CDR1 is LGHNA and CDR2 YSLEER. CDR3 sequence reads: CASSQDSPTGNGYTF.

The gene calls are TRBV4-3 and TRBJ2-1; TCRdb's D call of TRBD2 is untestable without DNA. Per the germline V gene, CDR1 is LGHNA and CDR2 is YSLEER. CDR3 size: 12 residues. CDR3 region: CASSQEGLGQFF.

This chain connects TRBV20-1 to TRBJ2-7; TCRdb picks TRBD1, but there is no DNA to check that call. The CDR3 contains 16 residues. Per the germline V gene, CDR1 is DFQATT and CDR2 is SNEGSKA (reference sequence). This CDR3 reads CSAAPWLAGVSYEQYF.

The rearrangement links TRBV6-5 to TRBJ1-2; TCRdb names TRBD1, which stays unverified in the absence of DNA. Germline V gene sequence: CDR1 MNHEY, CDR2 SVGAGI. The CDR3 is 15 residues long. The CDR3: CASSLGTGGSYGYTF.

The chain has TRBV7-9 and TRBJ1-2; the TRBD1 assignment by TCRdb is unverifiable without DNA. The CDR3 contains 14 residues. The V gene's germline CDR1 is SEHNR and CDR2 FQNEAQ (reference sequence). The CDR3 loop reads CASSPIQGAKGYTF.

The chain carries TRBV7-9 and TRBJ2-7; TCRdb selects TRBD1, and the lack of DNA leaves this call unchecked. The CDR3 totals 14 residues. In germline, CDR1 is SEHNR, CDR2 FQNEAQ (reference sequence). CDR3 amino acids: CASSPRDRLNEQYF.

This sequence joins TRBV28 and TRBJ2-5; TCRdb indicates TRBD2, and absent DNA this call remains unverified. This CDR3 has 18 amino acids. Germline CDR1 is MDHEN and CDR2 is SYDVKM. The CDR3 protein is CASRLGLAGVPHQETQYF. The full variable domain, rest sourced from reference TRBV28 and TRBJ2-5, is DVKVTQSSRYLVKRTGEKVFLECVQDMDHENMFWYRQDPGLGLRLIYFSYDVKMKEKGDIPEGYSVSREKKERFSLILESASTNQTSMYLCASRLGLAGVPHQETQYFGPGTRLLVL.

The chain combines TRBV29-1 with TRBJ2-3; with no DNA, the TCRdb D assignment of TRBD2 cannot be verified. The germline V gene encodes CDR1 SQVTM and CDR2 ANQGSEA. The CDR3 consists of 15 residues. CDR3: CSVERPGLSSDTQYF.

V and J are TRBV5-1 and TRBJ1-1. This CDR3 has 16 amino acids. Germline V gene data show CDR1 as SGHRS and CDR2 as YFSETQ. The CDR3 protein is CASSLARGGANTEAFF.

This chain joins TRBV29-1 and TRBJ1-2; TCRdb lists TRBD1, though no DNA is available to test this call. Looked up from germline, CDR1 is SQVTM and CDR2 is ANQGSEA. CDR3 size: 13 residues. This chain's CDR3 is CSVEEGGVNGYTF.